A single sample is the source of the 26 T cell receptor beta chains below, sequenced in a study of early T cells in non-severe SARS-CoV-2 infection. Each CDR3 protein gets one entry after TCRdb re-called the 5' RACE reads with MiXCR. Of roughly 55,000 distinct CDR3 sequences listed, around 10% are singletons. The sequencing input was whole blood. These TCRs come from an adult who was a healthcare worker with PCR-confirmed SARS-CoV-2 infection or an uninfected control (not recorded which).

The rearrangement links TRBV19 to TRBJ2-1; 9 bases line up with TRBD1. The germline V gene encodes CDR1 LNHDA and CDR2 SQIVND (reference sequence). V gave up 5 bases and J gave up 9 bases; unmatched junction bases: 5. The CDR3 is 13 residues long. For the CDR3, the DNA is TGTGCCAGTAGTCTACAGGGGGCTAGTGAGCAGTTCTTC. Its translation is CASSLQGASEQFF.

This clonotype was counted ten times or more. V is TRBV11-2 and J is TRBJ2-3, with D perhaps TRBD1 (7 bases). Trimming left V 5 bases short and J 3 bases short, with 15 bases between. Germline V CDR1 and CDR2: SGHAT, FQNNGV. This CDR3 contains 15 residues. The CDR3 reads CASSETRGRTDTQYF. The CDR3 nucleotides are TGTGCCAGCAGCGAGACCAGGGGGAGGACAGATACGCAGTATTTT.

This clonotype showed up many times. The V gene is TRBV20-1, the J gene TRBJ1-5, with a possible D match to TRBD1 (6 bases). In germline, CDR1 is DFQATT, CDR2 SNEGSKA (reference sequence). The CDR3 runs 14 residues. V shed 1 base and J shed 4 bases, with 11 bases lying between them. This chain's CDR3 is CSARAGGGNQPQHF. The DNA for the CDR3 is TGCAGTGCTAGAGCGGGGGGCGGTAATCAGCCCCAGCATTTT.

Sample share makes this clonotype medium-sized. The J gene is TRBJ2-1, the V gene TRBV7-7; 10 bases match TRBD2. The ends lost 3 bases at V and 9 bases at J; junction bases unmatched: 5. Germline CDR1 is SSHAT and CDR2 is FNYEAQ (reference sequence). The CDR3 is 14 amino acids. CDR3 loop: CASSLLAGEGEQFF. The CDR3 DNA is TGTGCCAGCAGCTTGCTAGCGGGAGAGGGTGAGCAGTTCTTC.

The chain couples TRBV28 to TRBJ2-7; D is possibly TRBD2 (5 bases). This CDR3 has 12 amino acids. V dropped 8 bases and J dropped 3 bases, with 11 bases sitting between them. Germline V CDR1 and CDR2: MDHEN, SYDVKM. The CDR3 coding sequence is TGTGCCAGCGAGCAGCGGAACTACGAGCAGTACTTC. This sequence encodes CASEQRNYEQYF.

This clonotype was counted at least ten times. The chain is built from TRBV11-2 and TRBJ1-2; D is possibly TRBD1 (6 bases). The length of the CDR3 is 14 residues. Deletions cut 5 bases from V and 6 bases from J, with 16 bases between. Germline CDR1 is SGHAT and CDR2 is FQNNGV. The CDR3 region has the DNA TGTGCCAGCAGCACCGAGACAGGCCCGAATGGCTACACCTTC. Its translation is CASSTETGPNGYTF.

In this sample, this clonotype turned up a few times. The chain recombines TRBV5-4 with TRBJ1-6; 8 bases map to TRBD1. Losses at the gene ends were 1 base for V and 7 bases for J; bases not matched to a gene: 7. The CDR3 is 16 amino acids. From germline, CDR1 is SGHNT and CDR2 YYREEE (reference sequence). The CDR3 sequence: CASSLWGWDRNSPLHF. The CDR3 region has the DNA TGTGCCAGCAGCTTGTGGGGCTGGGACAGGAATTCACCCCTCCACTTT.

This clonotype was observed a few times. This sequence joins TRBV27 and TRBJ1-2; 7 bases fit TRBD1. The CDR3 is 15 residues long. Unmatched junction bases numbered 11, after V lost 6 bases and J lost 4 bases. The germline CDR1 and CDR2 sequences are MNHEY and SMNVEV (reference sequence). As DNA, the CDR3 is TGTGCCAGCAGATCCTGGGACAGTGATTTCTATGGCTACACCTTC. This gives the protein CASRSWDSDFYGYTF.

The V call is TRBV10-2, the J call TRBJ1-1; TRBD1 agrees at 8 bases. This CDR3 comprises 15 residues. The J segment lost 4 bases and the V segment lost 0 bases, leaving 4 bases of the junction unmatched. CDR1 is WSHSY, CDR2 SAAADI, per germline. CDR3 sequence: CASSESGQGPTEAFF. CDR3 nucleotide sequence: TGCGCCAGCAGTGAGTCTGGACAGGGCCCCACTGAAGCTTTCTTT.

In this sample, this clonotype turned up many times. V gene TRBV28 combines with J gene TRBJ2-4; 9 nucleotides line up with TRBD1. The junction had 15 bases not matched to a gene; V was cut back by 6 bases and J by 0 bases. Germline lookup yields CDR1 MDHEN and CDR2 SYDVKM. The CDR3 spans 19 residues. As DNA, the CDR3 is TGTGCCAGCAGATCACCGGGACAGGGTCGCAACGCAGCCAAAAACATTCAGTACTTC. The encoded protein is CASRSPGQGRNAAKNIQYF.

In this sample, this clonotype turned up many times. The chain uses TRBV3-1 and TRBJ2-1, with a tentative D call TRBD2 (5 bases). Germline V lookup: CDR1 LGHDT, CDR2 YNNKEL (reference sequence). V was clipped by 4 bases and J by 0 bases, with 10 bases between them. There are 15 residues in the CDR3. The CDR3 coding sequence is TGTGCCAGCAGCCGCAGCGGAACCTCCTACAATGAGCAGTTCTTC. Its protein is CASSRSGTSYNEQFF.

The chain joins TRBV19 to TRBJ2-5; 10 positions agree with TRBD2. The V gene's germline CDR1 is LNHDA and CDR2 SQIVND (reference sequence). The V and J ends lost 7 bases and 4 bases, in that order; junction bases with no gene match: 3. This CDR3 comprises 13 residues. In nucleotides, the CDR3 is TGTGCCAGTACCCGACTAGCGGGAGAGACCCAGTACTTC. It translates to CASTRLAGETQYF.

This chain joins TRBV7-8 and TRBJ1-1, with D tentatively TRBD1 (5 bases). Germline V lookup: CDR1 SGHVS, CDR2 FQNEAQ. CDR3 size: 13 residues. With 2 bases removed from V and 3 bases from J, the gap between germline ends came to 7 bases. The DNA for the CDR3 is TGTGCCAGCAGCTTACCGGGGGACACTGAAGCTTTCTTT. Translated: CASSLPGDTEAFF.

The CDR3 sequence: CASSLATEGAAFF. The CDR3 DNA sequence: TGTGCCAGCAGCTTGGCAACAGAAGGGGCGGCTTTCTTT. The chain is built from TRBV5-5 and TRBJ1-1, with D tentatively TRBD1 (5 bases). V was shortened by 0 bases and J by 11 bases, with 14 bases between the two germline ends. The CDR3 length is 13 residues. Germline loops: CDR1 SGHKS, CDR2 YYEKEE (reference sequence).

This chain links TRBV7-9 with TRBJ1-6, with D possibly TRBD1 on 5 matching bases. The CDR3 sequence is 13 residues long. Per germline, CDR1 SEHNR and CDR2 FQNEAQ (reference sequence). V was shortened by 2 bases and J by 9 bases, with 8 bases between the two germline ends. The CDR3 DNA sequence: TGTGCCAGCAGCTTAAGGCAGGGTTCACCCCTCCACTTT. This gives the protein CASSLRQGSPLHF.

The chain is built from TRBV6-5 and TRBJ2-3; D gene uncertain. This CDR3 is 16 amino acids long. Germline CDR1 reads MNHEY; CDR2 reads SVGAGI. Trimming shortened V by 5 bases and J by 1 base, and 16 bases separated the two germline ends. The CDR3 here is CASSRQPQWGTDTQYF. The DNA for the CDR3 is TGTGCCAGCAGTCGACAACCCCAATGGGGCACAGATACGCAGTATTTT.

This chain uses TRBV24-1 with TRBJ2-7; D is ambiguous. The CDR3 totals 14 residues. The germline V gene encodes CDR1 KGHDR and CDR2 SFDVKD. Trimming removed 3 bases at V and 4 bases at J, with 12 bases between. The CDR3 sequence is CATSDPGPPYEQYF. As DNA, the CDR3 is TGTGCCACCAGTGATCCGGGCCCCCCTTACGAGCAGTACTTC.

This rearrangement joins TRBV5-1 to TRBJ1-4; D is ambiguous. With 4 bases removed from V and 5 bases from J, the gap between germline ends came to 15 bases. The germline V gene encodes CDR1 SGHRS and CDR2 YFSETQ. The CDR3 is made up of 15 amino acids. In nucleotides, the CDR3 is TGCGCCAGCAGCCTAGAAGGGTCAATAAATGAAAAACTGTTTTTT. Amino acid sequence: CASSLEGSINEKLFF. Drawing the rest from reference TRBV5-1 and TRBJ1-4, the complete variable domain is KAGVTQTPRYLIKTRGQQVTLSCSPISGHRSVSWYQQTPGQGLQFLFEYFSETQRNKGNFPGRFSGRQFSNSRSEMNVSTLELGDSALYLCASSLEGSINEKLFFGSGTQLSVL.

Many counts were recorded for this clonotype. The rearrangement uses TRBV11-2 and TRBJ2-1; tentative D call: TRBD2 (6 bases). From germline, CDR1 is SGHAT and CDR2 FQNNGV. The CDR3 is 12 residues long. V lost 5 bases and J 9 bases, leaving 11 bases between the germline ends. The CDR3 coding sequence is TGTGCCAGCAGCCGGGCGCGGGGTGAGCAGTTCTTC. It yields the protein CASSRARGEQFF.

This clonotype occurred many times. V and J are TRBV27 and TRBJ1-6, with 11 bases aligning to TRBD1. CDR1 and CDR2 (germline): MNHEY, SMNVEV (reference sequence). V trimming: 10 bases; J trimming: 9 bases; junction bases outside the gene matches: 5. This CDR3 is built from 13 residues. CDR3 DNA sequence: TGTGCCACCTCGGGACAGGGGGTTTCACCCCTCCACTTT. Its protein product is CATSGQGVSPLHF.

This clonotype was counted once. The chain uses TRBV12-3 or TRBV12-4 and TRBJ2-3; no clear D gene. V gave up 8 bases and J gave up 6 bases, with 15 bases separating them. This CDR3 is built from 13 residues. CDR3 amino acids: CASGQATWDTQYF. CDR3 sequence (DNA): TGTGCCAGCGGCCAGGCGACTTGGGATACGCAGTATTTT.

This clonotype was observed a handful of times. The gene calls are TRBV5-6 and TRBJ1-1; maybe TRBD1 (6 bases). This CDR3 is built from 15 residues. V gave up 6 bases and J gave up 4 bases, with 19 bases separating them. Germline V gene data show CDR1 as SGHDT and CDR2 as YYEEEE. CDR3 DNA sequence: TGTGCCAGCATCCAGTATTACAGGGTCGGCACTGAAGCTTTCTTT. Translated, it gives CASIQYYRVGTEAFF.

This clonotype was observed at least ten times. The rearrangement joins TRBV5-6 to TRBJ2-3; D is uncertain. The V end was cut by 4 bases, the J end by 1 base, with 7 bases between. The CDR3 contains 13 residues. Germline V lookup: CDR1 SGHDT, CDR2 YYEEEE. CDR3 coding DNA: TGTGCCAGCAGCCTTAAAGGCACAGATACGCAGTATTTT. This translates into CASSLKGTDTQYF.

The chain joins TRBV3-1 to TRBJ1-1; no clear D gene. Germline CDR1 and CDR2: LGHDT and YNNKEL (reference sequence). The CDR3 covers 13 residues. V was pared by 3 bases and J by 3 bases, with 8 bases between. The CDR3 DNA sequence: TGTGCCAGCAGCCATGGACTATACACTGAAGCTTTCTTT. It encodes CASSHGLYTEAFF.

This clonotype showed up just a few times. The CDR3 is CSVARDRASYEQYF. CDR3 sequence (DNA): TGCAGCGTAGCCCGGGACAGGGCCTCCTACGAGCAGTACTTC. This chain joins TRBV29-1 and TRBJ2-7; TRBD1 agrees at 9 bases. The CDR3 has 14 residues. V shed 6 bases, J shed 0 bases, and the junction held 6 bases outside the gene matches. Germline-derived CDR1 and CDR2 are SQVTM and ANQGSEA.

This clonotype has just a few counts. This chain links TRBV6-1 with TRBJ2-2; D is possibly TRBD1 (6 bases). This CDR3 contains 17 residues. V lost 6 bases and J lost 1, with 18 bases in between. Germline values: CDR1 MNHNS, CDR2 SASEGT. Here the CDR3 DNA reads TGTGCCAGCAGCCTCTGGACAGTTCGGGGGAACACCGGGGAGCTGTTTTTT. Translation: CASSLWTVRGNTGELFF.